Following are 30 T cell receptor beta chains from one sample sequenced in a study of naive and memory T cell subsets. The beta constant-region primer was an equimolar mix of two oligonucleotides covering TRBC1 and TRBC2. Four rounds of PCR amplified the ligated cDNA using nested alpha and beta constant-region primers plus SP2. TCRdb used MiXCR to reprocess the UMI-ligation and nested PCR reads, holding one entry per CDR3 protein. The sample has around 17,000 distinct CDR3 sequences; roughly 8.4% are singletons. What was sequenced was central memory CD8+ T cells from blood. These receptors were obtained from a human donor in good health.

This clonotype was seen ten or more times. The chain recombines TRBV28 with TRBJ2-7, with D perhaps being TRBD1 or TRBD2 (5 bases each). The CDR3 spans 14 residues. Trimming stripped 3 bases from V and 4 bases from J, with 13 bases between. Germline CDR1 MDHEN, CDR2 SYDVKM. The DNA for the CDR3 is TGTGCCAGCAGTTTTGGTCGGGACGGATACGAGCAGTACTTC. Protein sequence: CASSFGRDGYEQYF.

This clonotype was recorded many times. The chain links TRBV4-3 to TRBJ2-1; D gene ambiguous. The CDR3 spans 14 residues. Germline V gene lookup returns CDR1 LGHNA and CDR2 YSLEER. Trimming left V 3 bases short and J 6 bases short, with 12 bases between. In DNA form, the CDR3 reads TGCGCCAGCAGCCATACTGCGCTCAGCAATGAGCAGTTCTTC. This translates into CASSHTALSNEQFF.

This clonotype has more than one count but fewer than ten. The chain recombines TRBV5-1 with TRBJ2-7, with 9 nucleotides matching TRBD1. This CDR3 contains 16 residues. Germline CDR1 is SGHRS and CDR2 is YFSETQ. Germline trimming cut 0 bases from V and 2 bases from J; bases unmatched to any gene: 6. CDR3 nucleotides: TGCGCCAGCAGCTTGGGGACAGGGGTAAAGACCTACGAGCAGTACTTC. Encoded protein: CASSLGTGVKTYEQYF.

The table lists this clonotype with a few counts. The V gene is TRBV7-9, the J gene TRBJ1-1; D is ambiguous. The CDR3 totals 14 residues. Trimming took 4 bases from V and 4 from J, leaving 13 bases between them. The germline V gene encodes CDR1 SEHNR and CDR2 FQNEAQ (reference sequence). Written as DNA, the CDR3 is TGTGCCAGCAGCTCACCGGAGGGCGGCACTGAAGCTTTCTTT. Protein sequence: CASSSPEGGTEAFF.

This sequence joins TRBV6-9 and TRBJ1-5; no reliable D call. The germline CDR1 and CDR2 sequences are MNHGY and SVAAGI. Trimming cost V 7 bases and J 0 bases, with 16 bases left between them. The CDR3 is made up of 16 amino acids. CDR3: CASMQRLVYSNQPQHF. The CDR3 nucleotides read TGTGCCAGCATGCAGCGTCTAGTATATAGCAATCAGCCCCAGCATTTT.

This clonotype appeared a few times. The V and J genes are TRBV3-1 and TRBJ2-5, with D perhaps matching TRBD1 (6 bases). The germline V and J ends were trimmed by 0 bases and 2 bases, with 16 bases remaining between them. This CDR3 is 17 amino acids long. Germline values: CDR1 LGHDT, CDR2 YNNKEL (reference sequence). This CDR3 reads CASSQDHYTGTQETQYF. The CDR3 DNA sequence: TGTGCCAGCAGCCAAGACCACTACACTGGGACACAAGAGACCCAGTACTTC.

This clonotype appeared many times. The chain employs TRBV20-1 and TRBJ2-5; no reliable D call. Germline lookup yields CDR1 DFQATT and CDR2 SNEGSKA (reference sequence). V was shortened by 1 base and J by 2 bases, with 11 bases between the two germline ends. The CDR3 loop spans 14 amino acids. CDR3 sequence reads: CSARVGDAQETQYF. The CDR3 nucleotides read TGCAGTGCTAGAGTAGGAGACGCTCAAGAGACCCAGTACTTC.

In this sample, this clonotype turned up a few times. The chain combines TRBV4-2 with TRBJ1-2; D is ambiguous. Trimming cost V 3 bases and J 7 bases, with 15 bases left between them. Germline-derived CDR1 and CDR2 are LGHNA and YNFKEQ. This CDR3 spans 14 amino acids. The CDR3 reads CASSQSRVFSGYTF. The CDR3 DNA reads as TGTGCCAGCAGCCAGAGCCGAGTATTCAGTGGCTACACCTTC.

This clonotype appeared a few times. CDR3 in amino acids: CASSSGMSYNEQFF. CDR3 DNA: TGTGCCAGTTCTAGCGGGATGTCTTACAATGAGCAGTTCTTC. The rearrangement joins TRBV6-2 or TRBV6-3 to TRBJ2-1, with TRBD2 identical over 9 bases. The J segment lost 4 bases and the V segment lost 9 bases, leaving 7 bases of the junction unmatched. The CDR3 has 14 amino acids. CDR1 and CDR2 from the germline V gene are MNHEY and SVGEGT.

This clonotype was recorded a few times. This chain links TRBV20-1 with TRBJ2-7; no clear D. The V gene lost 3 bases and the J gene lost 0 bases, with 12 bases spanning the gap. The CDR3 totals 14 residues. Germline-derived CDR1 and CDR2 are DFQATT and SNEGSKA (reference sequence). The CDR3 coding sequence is TGCAGTGCTAGTGGTAGCACCCACTCCTACGAGCAGTACTTC. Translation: CSASGSTHSYEQYF.

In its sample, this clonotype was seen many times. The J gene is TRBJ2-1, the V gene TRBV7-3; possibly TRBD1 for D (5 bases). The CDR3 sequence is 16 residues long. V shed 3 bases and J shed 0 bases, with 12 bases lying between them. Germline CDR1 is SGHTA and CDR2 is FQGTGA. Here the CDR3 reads CASSLVGASSYNEQFF. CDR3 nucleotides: TGTGCCAGCAGCTTGGTTGGGGCAAGCTCCTACAATGAGCAGTTCTTC.

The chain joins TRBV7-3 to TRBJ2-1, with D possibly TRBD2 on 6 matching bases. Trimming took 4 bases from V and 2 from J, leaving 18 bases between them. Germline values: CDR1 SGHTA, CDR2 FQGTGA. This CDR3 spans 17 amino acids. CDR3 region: CASSSTAGTGAYNEQFF. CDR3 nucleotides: TGTGCCAGCAGCTCTACCGCCGGGACTGGGGCCTACAATGAGCAGTTCTTC. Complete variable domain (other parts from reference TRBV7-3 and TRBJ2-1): GAGVSQTPSNKVTEKGKYVELRCDPISGHTALYWYRQSLGQGPEFLIYFQGTGAADDSGLPNDRFFAVRPEGSVSTLKIQRTERGDSAVYLCASSSTAGTGAYNEQFFGPGTRLTVL.

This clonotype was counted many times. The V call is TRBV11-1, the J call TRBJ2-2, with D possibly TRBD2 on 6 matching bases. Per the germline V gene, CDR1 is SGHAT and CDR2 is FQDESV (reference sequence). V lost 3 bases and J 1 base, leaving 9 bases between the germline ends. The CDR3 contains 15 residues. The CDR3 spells CASSFWGENTGELFF. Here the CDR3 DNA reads TGTGCCAGCAGCTTCTGGGGGGAGAACACCGGGGAGCTGTTTTTT.

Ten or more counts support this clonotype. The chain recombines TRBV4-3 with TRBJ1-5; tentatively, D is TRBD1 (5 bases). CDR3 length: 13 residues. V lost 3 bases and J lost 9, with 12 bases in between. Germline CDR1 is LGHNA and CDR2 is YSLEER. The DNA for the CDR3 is TGCGCCAGCAGCCATGCCAAGGGGTGGCCCCAGCATTTT. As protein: CASSHAKGWPQHF.

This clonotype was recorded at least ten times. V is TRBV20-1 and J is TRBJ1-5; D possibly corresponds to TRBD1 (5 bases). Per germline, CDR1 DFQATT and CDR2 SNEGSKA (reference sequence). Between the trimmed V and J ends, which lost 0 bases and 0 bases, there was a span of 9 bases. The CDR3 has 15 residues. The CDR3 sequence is CSARDPRVSNQPQHF. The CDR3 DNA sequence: TGCAGTGCTAGAGATCCCAGGGTTAGCAATCAGCCCCAGCATTTT.

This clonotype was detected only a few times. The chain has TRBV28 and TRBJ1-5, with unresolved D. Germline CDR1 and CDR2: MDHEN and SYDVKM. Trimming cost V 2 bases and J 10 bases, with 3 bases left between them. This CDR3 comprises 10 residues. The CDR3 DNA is TGTGCCAGCAGTTTAAGCCCCCAGCATTTT. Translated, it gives CASSLSPQHF.

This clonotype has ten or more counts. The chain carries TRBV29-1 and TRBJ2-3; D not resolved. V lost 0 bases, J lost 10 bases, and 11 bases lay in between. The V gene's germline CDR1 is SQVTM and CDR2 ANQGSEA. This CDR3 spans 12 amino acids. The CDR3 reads CSVEDSLDPQYF. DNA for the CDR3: TGCAGCGTTGAAGATTCTCTCGATCCGCAGTATTTT.

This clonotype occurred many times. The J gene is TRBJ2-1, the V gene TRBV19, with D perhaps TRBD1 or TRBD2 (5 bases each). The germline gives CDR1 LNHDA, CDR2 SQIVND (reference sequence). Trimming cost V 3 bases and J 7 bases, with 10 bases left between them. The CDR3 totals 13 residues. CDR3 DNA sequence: TGTGCCAGTAGTATGCACGGGGCTAATGAGCAGTTCTTC. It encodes CASSMHGANEQFF.

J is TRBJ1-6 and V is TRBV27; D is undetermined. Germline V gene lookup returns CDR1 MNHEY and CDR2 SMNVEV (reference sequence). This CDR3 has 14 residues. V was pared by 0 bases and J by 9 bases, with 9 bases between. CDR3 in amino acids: CASSLSGISSPLHF. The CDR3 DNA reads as TGTGCCAGCAGTTTATCAGGGATTAGTTCACCCCTCCACTTT.

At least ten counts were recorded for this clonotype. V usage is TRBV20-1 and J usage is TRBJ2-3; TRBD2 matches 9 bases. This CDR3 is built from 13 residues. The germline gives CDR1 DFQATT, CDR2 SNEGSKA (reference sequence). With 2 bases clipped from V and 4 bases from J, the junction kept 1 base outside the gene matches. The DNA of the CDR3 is TGCAGTGCTAGATTAGCGGGAGCAGATACGCAGTATTTT. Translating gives CSARLAGADTQYF.

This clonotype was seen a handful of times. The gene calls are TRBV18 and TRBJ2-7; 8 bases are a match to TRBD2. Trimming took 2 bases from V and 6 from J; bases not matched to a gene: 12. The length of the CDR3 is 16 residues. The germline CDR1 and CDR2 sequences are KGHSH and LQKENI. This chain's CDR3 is CASSPEGSGRLSEQYF. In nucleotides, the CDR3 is TGTGCCAGCTCACCAGAAGGGAGCGGGAGACTCTCCGAGCAGTACTTC.

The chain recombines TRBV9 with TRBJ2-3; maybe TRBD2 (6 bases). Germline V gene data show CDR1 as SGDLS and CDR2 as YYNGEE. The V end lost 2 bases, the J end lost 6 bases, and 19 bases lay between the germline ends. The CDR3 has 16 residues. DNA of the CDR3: TGTGCCAGCAGCGTGGGACTCGCCCGCACCTCGGATACGCAGTATTTT. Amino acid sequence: CASSVGLARTSDTQYF.

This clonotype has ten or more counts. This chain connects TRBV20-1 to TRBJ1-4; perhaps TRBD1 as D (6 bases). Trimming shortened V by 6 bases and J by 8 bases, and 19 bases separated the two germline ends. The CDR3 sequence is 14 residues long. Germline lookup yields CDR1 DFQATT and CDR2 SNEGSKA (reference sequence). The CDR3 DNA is TGCAGTGCAGTCCGGGACACGGACATAGAAAAACTGTTTTTT. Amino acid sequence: CSAVRDTDIEKLFF.

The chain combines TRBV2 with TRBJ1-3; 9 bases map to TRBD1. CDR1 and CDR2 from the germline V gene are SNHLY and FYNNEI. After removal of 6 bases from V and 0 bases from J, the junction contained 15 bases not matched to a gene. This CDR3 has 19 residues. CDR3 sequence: CASRTSGTGFRVSGNTIYF. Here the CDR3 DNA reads TGTGCCAGCAGGACGTCCGGGACAGGGTTTAGGGTCTCTGGAAACACCATATATTTT. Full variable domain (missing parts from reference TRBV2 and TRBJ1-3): EPEVTQTPSHQVTQMGQEVILRCVPISNHLYFYWYRQILGQKVEFLVSFYNNEISEKSEIFDDQFSVERPDGSNFTLKIRSTKLEDSAMYFCASRTSGTGFRVSGNTIYFGEGSWLTVV.

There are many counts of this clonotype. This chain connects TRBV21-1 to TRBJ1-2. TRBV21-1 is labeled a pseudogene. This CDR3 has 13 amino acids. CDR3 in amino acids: CASSSLRRDGYTF. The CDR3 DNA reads TGTGCCAGCAGCTCGCTGAGGAGAGATGGCTACACCTTC.

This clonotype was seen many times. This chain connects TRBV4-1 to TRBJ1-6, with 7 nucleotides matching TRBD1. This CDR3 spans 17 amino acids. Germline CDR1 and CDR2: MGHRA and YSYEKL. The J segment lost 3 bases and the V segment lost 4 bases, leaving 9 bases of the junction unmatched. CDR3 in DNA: TGCGCCAGCAGCCCACTTCTCGACAGGGACTATAATTCACCCCTCCACTTT. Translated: CASSPLLDRDYNSPLHF.

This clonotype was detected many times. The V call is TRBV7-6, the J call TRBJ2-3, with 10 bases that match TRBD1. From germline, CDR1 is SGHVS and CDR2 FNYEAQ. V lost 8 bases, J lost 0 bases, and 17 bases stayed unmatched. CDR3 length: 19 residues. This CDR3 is CASFPGQGPLKPSTDTQYF. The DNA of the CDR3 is TGTGCCAGCTTCCCGGGACAGGGGCCTTTGAAACCCAGCACAGATACGCAGTATTTT.

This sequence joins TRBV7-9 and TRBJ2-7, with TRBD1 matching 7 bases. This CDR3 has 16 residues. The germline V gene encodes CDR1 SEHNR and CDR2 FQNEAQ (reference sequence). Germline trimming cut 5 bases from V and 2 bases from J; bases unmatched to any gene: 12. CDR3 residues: CASSPRNRGWAYEQYF. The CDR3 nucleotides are TGTGCCAGCAGCCCCCGGAACAGGGGTTGGGCCTACGAGCAGTACTTC.

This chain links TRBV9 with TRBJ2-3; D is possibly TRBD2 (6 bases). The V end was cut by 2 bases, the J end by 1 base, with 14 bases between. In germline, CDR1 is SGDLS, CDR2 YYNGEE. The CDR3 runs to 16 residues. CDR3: CASSVEVGEGTDTQYF. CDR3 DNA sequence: TGTGCCAGCAGCGTCGAAGTCGGGGAGGGCACAGATACGCAGTATTTT.

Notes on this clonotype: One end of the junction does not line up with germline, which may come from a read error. As DNA, the CDR3 is TGCAGCGTCAGTAGGGACAGCAGTCAGCCCCAGCATTTT. This sequence encodes CSVSRDSSQPQHF. The gene calls are TRBV29-1 and TRBJ1-5; 7 nucleotides agree with TRBD1. From germline, CDR1 is SQVTM and CDR2 ANQGSEA. The CDR3 runs 13 residues.